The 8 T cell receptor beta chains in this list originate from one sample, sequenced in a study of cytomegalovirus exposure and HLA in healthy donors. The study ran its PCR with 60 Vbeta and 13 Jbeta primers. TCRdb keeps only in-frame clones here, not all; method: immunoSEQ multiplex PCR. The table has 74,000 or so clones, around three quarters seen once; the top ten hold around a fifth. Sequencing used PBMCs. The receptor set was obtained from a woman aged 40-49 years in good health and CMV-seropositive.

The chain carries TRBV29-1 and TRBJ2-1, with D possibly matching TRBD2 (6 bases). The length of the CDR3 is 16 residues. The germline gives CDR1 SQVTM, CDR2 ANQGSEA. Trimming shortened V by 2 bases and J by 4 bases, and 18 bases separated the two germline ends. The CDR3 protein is CSVEPLKLARYNEQFF. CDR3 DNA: TGCAGCGTTGAACCCCTTAAACTAGCCCGATACAATGAGCAGTTCTTC.

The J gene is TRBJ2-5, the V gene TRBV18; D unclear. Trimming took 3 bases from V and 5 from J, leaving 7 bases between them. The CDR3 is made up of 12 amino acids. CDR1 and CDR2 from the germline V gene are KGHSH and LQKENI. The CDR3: CASSPNTETQYF. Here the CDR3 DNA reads TGTGCCAGCTCACCCAACACCGAGACCCAGTACTTC.

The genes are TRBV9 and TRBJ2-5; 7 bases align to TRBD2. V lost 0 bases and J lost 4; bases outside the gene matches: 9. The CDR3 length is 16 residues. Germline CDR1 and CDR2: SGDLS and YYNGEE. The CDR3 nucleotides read TGTGCCAGCAGCGTAGAGTCAGGGAGGGCTGGAGAGACCCAGTACTTC. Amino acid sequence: CASSVESGRAGETQYF.

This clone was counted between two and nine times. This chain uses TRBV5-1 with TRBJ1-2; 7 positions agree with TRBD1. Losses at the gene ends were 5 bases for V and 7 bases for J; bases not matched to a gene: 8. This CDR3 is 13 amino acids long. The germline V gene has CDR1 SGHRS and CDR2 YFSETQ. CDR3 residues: CASSTGVSSGYTF. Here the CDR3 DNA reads TGCGCCAGCAGTACAGGGGTGAGCAGTGGCTACACCTTC. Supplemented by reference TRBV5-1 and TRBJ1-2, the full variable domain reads KAGVTQTPRYLIKTRGQQVTLSCSPISGHRSVSWYQQTPGQGLQFLFEYFSETQRNKGNFPGRFSGRQFSNSRSEMNVSTLELGDSALYLCASSTGVSSGYTFGSGTRLTVV.

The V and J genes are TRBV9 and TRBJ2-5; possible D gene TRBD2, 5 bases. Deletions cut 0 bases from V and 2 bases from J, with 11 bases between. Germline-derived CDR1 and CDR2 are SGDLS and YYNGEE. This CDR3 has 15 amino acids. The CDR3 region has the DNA TGTGCCAGCAGCGTAGCAACGGGGATACAAGAGACCCAGTACTTC. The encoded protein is CASSVATGIQETQYF.

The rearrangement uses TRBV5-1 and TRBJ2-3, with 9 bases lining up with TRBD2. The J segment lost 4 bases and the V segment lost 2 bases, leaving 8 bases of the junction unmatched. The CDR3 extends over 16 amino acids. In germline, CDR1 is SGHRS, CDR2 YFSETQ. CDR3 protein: CASSFAEREAPDTQYF. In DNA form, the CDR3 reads TGCGCCAGCAGCTTTGCTGAGCGGGAGGCCCCAGATACGCAGTATTTT.

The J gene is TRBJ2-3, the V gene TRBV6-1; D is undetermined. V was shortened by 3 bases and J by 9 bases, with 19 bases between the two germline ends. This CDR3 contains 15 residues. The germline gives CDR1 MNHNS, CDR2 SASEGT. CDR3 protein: CASSEASVAGLTQYF. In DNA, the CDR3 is TGTGCCAGCAGTGAGGCCTCCGTAGCCGGGTTGACGCAGTATTTT.

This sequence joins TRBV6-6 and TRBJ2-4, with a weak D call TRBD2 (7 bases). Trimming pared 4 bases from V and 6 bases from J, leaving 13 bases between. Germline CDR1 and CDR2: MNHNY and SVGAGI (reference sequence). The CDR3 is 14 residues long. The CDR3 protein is CASSWGGSRNIQYF. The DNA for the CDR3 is TGTGCCAGCAGTTGGGGGGGCTCTAGAAACATTCAGTACTTC.